This TCR beta chain originates from a study of cytomegalovirus exposure and HLA in healthy donors (dated by TCRdb to about 2017). A note on the overall study: According to a later analysis, the 110 or so validation repertoires were produced on the same platform as the roughly 700 repertoires of the first cohort. The study aimed to test whether cataloging public T cell receptors could reveal signatures of past pathogen exposure. To predict cytomegalovirus infection status, the study combined high-throughput TCR immunosequencing, statistical association of individual TCRs with disease status, and machine learning. In addition to the first cohort of several hundred subjects, a separate validation cohort of under 150 different subjects was used. Paper-wide results and their limitations: The classifier was reported to diagnose cytomegalovirus status with high specificity and sensitivity in both the original and validation cohorts. It was suggested by the authors that the approach could potentially be generalized to other disease states and immunological phenotypes. While some public TCRs were present in many individuals, most TCR sequences turned up only very rarely across donors. Subsequent analysis determined that TCRs grouped into clusters in the first cohort also showed a tendency toward co-occurrence across the roughly 120 validation repertoires, and 94% of cluster scores exceeded 0. A later analysis had no HLA typing for the validation cohort, so co-occurrence there was scored across all 120 or so repertoires. The study listed 164 TCR beta chains as associated with cytomegalovirus. In vitro tests confirmed that a few of the cytomegalovirus-associated TCR beta chains recognize cytomegalovirus antigens.

About this clone: There is no known antigen for this receptor. No base-level quality is on record; no much larger clone is a single base apart.

Donors formed part of the validation cohort, which comprised 120 subjects and was distinct from the first cohort of some 700 subjects. The CDR3, from cysteine to phenylalanine, totals 15 residues. Kept here is only the CDR3 DNA, which spans 45 bases and is read in frame from base 1. From a lookup of the germline V gene (reference sequence), CDR1 and CDR2 are GTSNPN and SVGIG. For this chain, trimming is 0 bases at the V end and 5 bases at the J end, and the number of junction bases without a gene match is 7. Library preparation employed the immunoSEQ multiplex PCR assay. The authors' analysis ran thus. A statistical classification framework was developed to diagnose cytomegalovirus status using the catalog of TCR beta chain sequences. Held by TCRdb, this immuneACCESS table contains in-frame sequences only and omits some clones. Under half of the omission traces to an unresolved V gene where checked; the cause of the rest is unknown. That table supplies the V and J calls and clone size; D and trimming were determined from the DNA. The sample contains hundreds of thousands of clones, around 86% of them found a single time. The top ten hold 0.65% to 0.95% of the sample.

The chain joins TRBV30 to TRBJ2-3, with 8 bases aligning to TRBD2. The clonotype comes from a woman under 30 in good health and CMV-seronegative. Sequencing used PBMCs. CDR3 sequence: CAWSVKLAGQDTQYF. The DNA sequence follows: TGTGCCTGGAGTGTAAAGTTAGCGGGGCAAGATACGCAGTATTTT.